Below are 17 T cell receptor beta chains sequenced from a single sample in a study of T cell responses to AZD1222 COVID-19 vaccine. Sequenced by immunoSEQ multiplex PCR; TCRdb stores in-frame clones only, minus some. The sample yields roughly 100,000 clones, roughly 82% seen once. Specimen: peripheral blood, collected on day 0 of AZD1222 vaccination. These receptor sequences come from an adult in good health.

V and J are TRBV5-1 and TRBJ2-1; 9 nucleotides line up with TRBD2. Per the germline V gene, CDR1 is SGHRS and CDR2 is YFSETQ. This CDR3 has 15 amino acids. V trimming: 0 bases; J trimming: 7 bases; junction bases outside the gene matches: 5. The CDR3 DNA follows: TGCGCCAGCAGCTTGGTAGCGGGGGCGGTGAATGAGCAGTTCTTC. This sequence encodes CASSLVAGAVNEQFF.

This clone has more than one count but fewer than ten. CDR3 in DNA: TGTGCCAGTAGTGGGAGGGTTAGCACAGATACGCAGTATTTT. This encodes CASSGRVSTDTQYF. The genes are TRBV19 and TRBJ2-3, with 7 bases fitting TRBD2. CDR1 and CDR2 from the germline V gene are LNHDA and SQIVND (reference sequence). The V and J ends lost 5 bases and 0 bases, in that order; junction bases with no gene match: 2. The CDR3 is 14 amino acids.

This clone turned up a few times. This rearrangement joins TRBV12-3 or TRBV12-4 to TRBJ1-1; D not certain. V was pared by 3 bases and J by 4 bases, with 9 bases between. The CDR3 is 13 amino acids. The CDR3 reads CASSFLTTTEAFF. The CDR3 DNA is TGTGCCAGCAGTTTTTTGACGACCACTGAAGCTTTCTTT.

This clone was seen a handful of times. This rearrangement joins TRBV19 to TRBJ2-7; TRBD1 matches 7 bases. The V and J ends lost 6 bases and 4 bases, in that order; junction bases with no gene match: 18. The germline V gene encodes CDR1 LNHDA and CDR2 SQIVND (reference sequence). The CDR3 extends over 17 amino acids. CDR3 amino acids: CASRKTGFGGVIYEQYF. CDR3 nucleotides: TGTGCCAGTAGGAAGACAGGGTTTGGGGGAGTCATTTACGAGCAGTACTTC.

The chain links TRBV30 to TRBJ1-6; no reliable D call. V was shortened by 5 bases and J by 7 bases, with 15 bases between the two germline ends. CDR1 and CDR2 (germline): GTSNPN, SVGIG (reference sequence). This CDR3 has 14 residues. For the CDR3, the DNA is TGTGCCTGGGGACTCCAGCAAGCAAATTCACCCCTCCACTTT. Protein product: CAWGLQQANSPLHF.

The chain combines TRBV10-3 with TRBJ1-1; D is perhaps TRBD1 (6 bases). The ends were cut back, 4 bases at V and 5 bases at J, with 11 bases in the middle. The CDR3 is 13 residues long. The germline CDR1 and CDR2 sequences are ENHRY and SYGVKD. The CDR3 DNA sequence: TGTGCCATCAGTGTGCAGGGGTATACTGAAGCTTTCTTT. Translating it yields CAISVQGYTEAFF.

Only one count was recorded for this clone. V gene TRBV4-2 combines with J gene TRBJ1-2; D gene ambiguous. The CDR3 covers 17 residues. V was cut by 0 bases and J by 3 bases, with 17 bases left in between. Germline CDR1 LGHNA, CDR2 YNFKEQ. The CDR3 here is CASSQDPGGLGYYGYTF. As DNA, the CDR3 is TGTGCCAGCAGCCAAGATCCGGGAGGGTTGGGGTACTATGGCTACACCTTC.

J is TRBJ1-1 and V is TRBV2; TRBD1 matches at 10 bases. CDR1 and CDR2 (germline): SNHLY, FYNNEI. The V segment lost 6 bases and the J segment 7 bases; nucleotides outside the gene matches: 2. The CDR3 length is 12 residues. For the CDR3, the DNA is TGTGCCAGCAGCGGGACAGGGGTTGAAGCTTTCTTT. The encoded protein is CASSGTGVEAFF.

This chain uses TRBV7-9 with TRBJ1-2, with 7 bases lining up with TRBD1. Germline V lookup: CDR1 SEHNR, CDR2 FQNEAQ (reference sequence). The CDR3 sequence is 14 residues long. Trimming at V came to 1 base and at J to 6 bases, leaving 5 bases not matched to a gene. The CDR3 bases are TGTGCCAGCAGCTTAGATCCGACAGGGCATGGCTACACCTTC. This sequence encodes CASSLDPTGHGYTF.

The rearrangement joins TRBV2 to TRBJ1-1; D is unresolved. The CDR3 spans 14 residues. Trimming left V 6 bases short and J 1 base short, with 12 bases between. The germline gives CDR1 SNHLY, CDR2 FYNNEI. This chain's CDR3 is CASRRMGGNTEAFF. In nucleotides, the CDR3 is TGTGCCAGCAGGCGAATGGGTGGGAACACTGAAGCTTTCTTT.

CDR3: CASSTRDIQETQYF. The DNA for the CDR3 is TGTGCCAGCAGCACGAGAGACATACAAGAGACCCAGTACTTC. This chain uses TRBV5-4 with TRBJ2-5; the D is unclear. Trimming shortened V by 4 bases and J by 2 bases, and 12 bases separated the two germline ends. The CDR3 consists of 14 residues. Germline V gives CDR1 SGHNT, CDR2 YYREEE (reference sequence).

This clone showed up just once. The CDR3 DNA follows: TGTGCCAGCAGTTCTCCGGTCTCTGGAAACACCATATATTTT. As protein: CASSSPVSGNTIYF. The gene calls are TRBV27 and TRBJ1-3; D not resolved. Germline V gene sequence: CDR1 MNHEY, CDR2 SMNVEV (reference sequence). V was trimmed by 4 bases and J by 0 bases, leaving 7 bases between them. This CDR3 contains 14 residues.

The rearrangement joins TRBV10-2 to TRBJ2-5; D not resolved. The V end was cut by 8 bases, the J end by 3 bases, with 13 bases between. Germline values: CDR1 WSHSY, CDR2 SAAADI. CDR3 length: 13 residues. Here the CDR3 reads CASAAGRKETQYF. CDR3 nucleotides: TGCGCCAGCGCGGCTGGCCGAAAAGAGACCCAGTACTTC.

The CDR3 DNA sequence: TGTGCCAGCACCAAGGGGGACAGGAACACCGGGGAGCTGTTTTTT. This gives the protein CASTKGDRNTGELFF. The chain carries TRBV27 and TRBJ2-2; 7 positions agree with TRBD1. Trimming took 7 bases from V and 1 from J; bases not matched to a gene: 6. The V gene's germline CDR1 is MNHEY and CDR2 SMNVEV (reference sequence). The length of the CDR3 is 15 residues.

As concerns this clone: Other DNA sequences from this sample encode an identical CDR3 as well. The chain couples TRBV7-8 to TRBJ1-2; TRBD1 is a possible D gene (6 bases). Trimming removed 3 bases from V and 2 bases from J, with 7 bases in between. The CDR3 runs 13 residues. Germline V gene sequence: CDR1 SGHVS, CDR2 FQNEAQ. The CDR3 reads CASSFQGNYGYTF. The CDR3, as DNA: TGTGCCAGCAGCTTTCAGGGGAACTATGGCTACACCTTC. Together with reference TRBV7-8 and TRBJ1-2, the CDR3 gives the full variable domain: GAGVSQSPRYKVAKRGQDVALRCDPISGHVSLFWYQQALGQGPEFLTYFQNEAQLDKSGLPSDRFFAERPEGSVSTLKIQRTQQEDSAVYLCASSFQGNYGYTFGSGTRLTVV.

CDR3 nucleotide sequence: TGTGCCAGCAGCTTGACTCCCCCAAGGGATGAAAAACTGTTTTTT. This encodes CASSLTPPRDEKLFF. The rearrangement uses TRBV7-9 and TRBJ1-4; D remains ambiguous. With 3 bases removed from V and 6 bases from J, the gap between germline ends came to 14 bases. Germline values: CDR1 SEHNR, CDR2 FQNEAQ (reference sequence). The CDR3 is 15 residues long.

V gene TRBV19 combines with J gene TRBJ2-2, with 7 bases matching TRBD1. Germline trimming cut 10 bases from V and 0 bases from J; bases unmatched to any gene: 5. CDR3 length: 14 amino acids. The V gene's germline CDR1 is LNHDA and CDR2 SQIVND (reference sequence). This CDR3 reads CATEDRPNTGELFF. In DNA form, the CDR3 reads TGTGCCACCGAGGACAGGCCGAACACCGGGGAGCTGTTTTTT.